Below are 18 T cell receptor beta chains sequenced from a single sample in a study of control samples from healthy donors and cancer patients (dated by TCRdb to the early 2020s). The receptor library was made with the immunoSEQ multiplex PCR assay. TCRdb re-hosts the immuneACCESS table, in-frame sequences only. Its copies lack some clones; in the studies checked, an unresolved V gene accounts for under half of them, and the cause for the rest is not known. The sample table shows roughly 98,000 clones, and around 80% are seen once. Clones ranked in the top ten supply about 9.2% of the sample. Sequenced: blood. Receptor source: a woman aged 55-69 years in good health.

This chain joins TRBV19 and TRBJ2-7; possible D gene TRBD2, 6 bases. Trimming pared 0 bases from V and 9 bases from J, leaving 12 bases between. CDR1 is LNHDA, CDR2 SQIVND, per germline (reference sequence). CDR3 length equals 13 residues. CDR3 DNA sequence: TGTGCCAGTAGTATAGAAGGAGGGAGCGGGCAGTACTTC. Amino acid sequence: CASSIEGGSGQYF. The full variable domain, with the rest looked up from reference TRBV19 and TRBJ2-7, is DGGITQSPKYLFRKEGQNVTLSCEQNLNHDAMYWYRQDPGQGLRLIYYSQIVNDFQKGDIAEGYSVSREKKESFPLTVTSAQKNPTAFYLCASSIEGGSGQYFGPGTRLTVT.

The chain combines TRBV12-3 or TRBV12-4 with TRBJ2-4; 10 bases align to TRBD1. Unmatched junction bases numbered 3, after V lost 8 bases and J lost 11 bases. The CDR3 is 11 amino acids. The CDR3 DNA reads as TGTGCCAGCGGACAGGGGGTGTTTCAGTACTTC. It specifies CASGQGVFQYF.

This clone was seen a handful of times. The rearrangement joins TRBV15 to TRBJ1-1, with 9 bases fitting TRBD1. This CDR3 spans 16 amino acids. With V trimmed by 1 base and J by 3 bases, 6 bases remained unmatched. Germline CDR1 LNHNV, CDR2 YYDKDF (reference sequence). CDR3 in DNA: TGTGCCACCAGCAGAGGACCGGGACAGGGATACACTGAAGCTTTCTTT. Translation: CATSRGPGQGYTEAFF.

This sequence joins TRBV6-1 and TRBJ2-5; D unclear. This CDR3 contains 15 residues. CDR1 is MNHNS and CDR2 is SASEGT in the germline V gene. The V end lost 1 base, the J end lost 3 bases, and 12 bases lay between the germline ends. CDR3 region: CASSEDPHKEETQYF. CDR3 nucleotide sequence: TGTGCCAGCAGTGAAGACCCTCATAAGGAAGAGACCCAGTACTTC.

The chain is built from TRBV4-1 and TRBJ1-2; D might be TRBD1 (5 bases). The CDR3 is 16 residues long. Germline V lookup: CDR1 MGHRA, CDR2 YSYEKL. V gave up 0 bases and J gave up 2 bases, with 13 bases separating them. The CDR3 DNA reads as TGCGCCAGCAGCCAAGAAGTCGGCCGACAGAACTATGGCTACACCTTC. Protein product: CASSQEVGRQNYGYTF.

This sequence joins TRBV19 and TRBJ1-3; no reliable D call. Germline CDR1 LNHDA, CDR2 SQIVND (reference sequence). V was shortened by 7 bases and J by 2 bases, with 9 bases between the two germline ends. There are 13 residues in the CDR3. The CDR3 region is CASKITAGNTIYF. CDR3 DNA: TGTGCCAGTAAGATCACTGCTGGAAACACCATATATTTT.

This sequence joins TRBV6-1 and TRBJ2-4; D is ambiguous. Germline V lookup: CDR1 MNHNS, CDR2 SASEGT. V was pared by 2 bases and J by 13 bases, with 15 bases between. The CDR3 runs to 13 residues. CDR3 sequence (DNA): TGTGCCAGCAGTGAAATAGGGCAAACGTCGCAGTACTTC. Encoded protein: CASSEIGQTSQYF.

The V and J genes are TRBV16 and TRBJ2-3; no reliable D call. Trimming cost V 4 bases and J 0 bases, with 5 bases left between them. Germline assignment: CDR1 KGHSY and CDR2 FQNENV. The CDR3 extends over 13 amino acids. CDR3 region: CASSRGSTDTQYF. The CDR3 region has the DNA TGTGCCAGCAGCCGCGGTAGCACAGATACGCAGTATTTT.

The rearrangement links TRBV6-5 to TRBJ1-2; D uncertain. The CDR3 covers 13 residues. Germline values: CDR1 MNHEY, CDR2 SVGAGI. Trimming left V 0 bases short and J 4 bases short, with 6 bases between. The CDR3 region is CASSYSGVYGYTF. In DNA form, the CDR3 reads TGTGCCAGCAGTTACTCGGGCGTCTATGGCTACACCTTC.

This clone occurred once. The chain carries TRBV28 and TRBJ2-4, with TRBD1 identical over 7 bases. Germline CDR1 MDHEN, CDR2 SYDVKM. The V segment lost 3 bases and the J segment 6 bases; nucleotides outside the gene matches: 5. The CDR3 spans 14 residues. In DNA form, the CDR3 reads TGTGCCAGCAGTTTCCCCCGGGACAGAAACATTCAGTACTTC. Translating gives CASSFPRDRNIQYF.

CDR3 DNA sequence: TGTGCCAGCACAAAGGCTGGACAGCTCCAAGAGACCCAGTACTTC. Translating it yields CASTKAGQLQETQYF. The J gene is TRBJ2-5, the V gene TRBV6-6, with D possibly being TRBD1 (6 bases). The CDR3 sequence is 15 residues long. V lost 7 bases and J 1 base, leaving 16 bases between the germline ends. From germline, CDR1 is MNHNY and CDR2 SVGAGI (reference sequence).

This clone was seen a few times. The rearrangement uses TRBV3-1 (or the pseudogene TRBV3-2) and TRBJ1-2; D possibly corresponds to TRBD1 (5 bases). CDR1 and CDR2 from the germline V gene are LGHDT and YNNKEL (reference sequence). The CDR3 is 15 amino acids. The V end lost 8 bases, the J end lost 2 bases, and 18 bases lay between the germline ends. The CDR3, as DNA: TGTGCCAGCGGATGGGGGACCGAAGGAAACTATGGCTACACCTTC. Protein sequence: CASGWGTEGNYGYTF.

The chain uses TRBV14 and TRBJ1-2; D call uncertain. The CDR3 has 15 amino acids. V gave up 2 bases and J gave up 8 bases, with 18 bases separating them. From germline, CDR1 is SGHDN and CDR2 FVKESK. The DNA of the CDR3 is TGTGCCAGCAGCCAACAGCTGGCAGGAGGAGAAGGCTACACCTTC. The encoded protein is CASSQQLAGGEGYTF.

The rearrangement uses TRBV7-2 and TRBJ1-2; D remains ambiguous. From germline, CDR1 is SGHTA and CDR2 FQGNSA. The CDR3 is made up of 13 amino acids. Trimming removed 5 bases at V and 0 bases at J, with 7 bases between. The CDR3 nucleotides are TGTGCCAGCAGCGGACCTTCTAACTATGGCTACACCTTC. It is translated as CASSGPSNYGYTF.

The chain combines TRBV19 with TRBJ1-6; TRBD1 agrees at 9 bases. Germline assignment: CDR1 LNHDA and CDR2 SQIVND (reference sequence). V was pared by 6 bases and J by 6 bases, with 6 bases of the junction left unmatched. This CDR3 has 15 residues. The CDR3 nucleotides read TGTGCCAGTAGGAAACAGGGGGCCCTTAATTCACCCCTCCACTTT. It yields the protein CASRKQGALNSPLHF.

This clone was seen a few times. J is TRBJ1-2 and V is TRBV15, with D maybe TRBD1 (5 bases). V was clipped by 0 bases and J by 4 bases, with 15 bases between them. The germline CDR1 and CDR2 sequences are LNHNV and YYDKDF (reference sequence). This CDR3 is 16 amino acids long. CDR3 in DNA: TGTGCCACCAGCAGAGATCGCCAGGGCTTGGGCTATGGCTACACCTTC. It codes for CATSRDRQGLGYGYTF.

The chain's CDR3 is CASSQGRLRYEQYF. As DNA, the CDR3 is TGCGCCAGCAGCCAAGGAAGGCTCCGCTACGAGCAGTACTTC. The chain couples TRBV4-1 to TRBJ2-7; no definite D call. The CDR3 covers 14 residues. V shed 1 base and J shed 3 bases, with 10 bases lying between them. CDR1 and CDR2 from the germline V gene are MGHRA and YSYEKL.

The chain combines TRBV24-1 with TRBJ2-3, with TRBD1 identical over 11 bases. Germline V gives CDR1 KGHDR, CDR2 SFDVKD. V shed 0 bases and J 0 bases; nucleotides not matched to a gene: 1. CDR3 length equals 17 residues. CDR3 bases: TGTGCCACCAGTGATTTGGGGGACAGGGGGAGCACAGATACGCAGTATTTT. Translation: CATSDLGDRGSTDTQYF.